The 10 T cell receptor beta chains in this list originate from one sample, sequenced in a study of shared clonotypes between healthy human individuals. Clones were sequenced by immunoSEQ multiplex PCR, and TCRdb holds only the in-frame ones, with some missing. The sample holds a few hundred thousand clones; around 95% are singletons and the top ten take approximately 0.1%. The naive CD8 population came from CD45RO-negative cells selected for CCR7, without terminally differentiated effector memory CD45RA+ cells. Sequencing was done on a sample of naive CD8+ T cells sorted from blood. The receptors stem from a woman in her 30s in good health.

This clone was detected only a few times. V usage is TRBV10-1 and J usage is TRBJ2-1, with D perhaps matching TRBD2 (6 bases). V lost 5 bases, J lost 2 bases, and 10 bases lay in between. This CDR3 has 14 residues. Per the germline V gene, CDR1 is WNHNN and CDR2 is SYGVQD (reference sequence). The DNA of the CDR3 is TGCGCCAGCAGTCGGGACTCCACCTACAATGAGCAGTTCTTC. As protein: CASSRDSTYNEQFF.

The chain links TRBV10-3 to TRBJ2-7; 8 nucleotides match TRBD2. Germline V lookup: CDR1 ENHRY, CDR2 SYGVKD. The CDR3 has 15 residues. After removal of 3 bases from V and 2 bases from J, the junction contained 6 bases not matched to a gene. CDR3 coding DNA: TGTGCCATCAGTGATACGGGAGGGCCGGCCTACGAGCAGTACTTC. Translating gives CAISDTGGPAYEQYF.

This chain connects TRBV11-2 to TRBJ1-6; no clear D gene. The CDR3 covers 15 residues. V was clipped by 5 bases and J by 6 bases, with 14 bases between them. The germline V gene encodes CDR1 SGHAT and CDR2 FQNNGV. The CDR3 DNA reads as TGTGCCAGCAGCACCTTGACGGACCGTAATTCACCCCTCCACTTT. Its protein is CASSTLTDRNSPLHF.

The chain couples TRBV5-6 to TRBJ2-3, with 7 bases lining up with TRBD2. The CDR3 has 14 amino acids. Germline V gene data show CDR1 as SGHDT and CDR2 as YYEEEE. V lost 6 bases, J lost 6 bases, and 10 bases stayed unmatched. The CDR3 sequence: CASNPSGPLDTQYF. CDR3 sequence (DNA): TGTGCCAGCAACCCTAGCGGCCCCCTGGATACGCAGTATTTT.

The gene calls are TRBV5-1 and TRBJ1-4; D might be TRBD1 (5 bases). CDR3 length: 16 residues. Trimming removed 0 bases at V and 0 bases at J, with 9 bases between. Germline lookup yields CDR1 SGHRS and CDR2 YFSETQ. CDR3 residues: CASSLEGMATNEKLFF. As DNA, the CDR3 is TGCGCCAGCAGCTTGGAGGGGATGGCAACTAATGAAAAACTGTTTTTT.

This chain joins TRBV14 and TRBJ1-2; possible D gene TRBD1, 5 bases. V was trimmed by 1 base and J by 2 bases, leaving 8 bases between them. The CDR3 loop spans 14 amino acids. Germline CDR1 SGHDN, CDR2 FVKESK. CDR3 DNA sequence: TGTGCCAGCAGCCAAGGGCGGGGGAACTATGGCTACACCTTC. The encoded protein is CASSQGRGNYGYTF.

V is TRBV6-5 and J is TRBJ1-1; tentatively, D is TRBD1 (6 bases). In germline, CDR1 is MNHEY, CDR2 SVGAGI. With 2 bases removed from V and 3 bases from J, the gap between germline ends came to 10 bases. This CDR3 spans 14 amino acids. The CDR3 sequence is CASSYRGWDTEAFF. CDR3 coding DNA: TGTGCCAGCAGTTACAGGGGGTGGGACACTGAAGCTTTCTTT.

The J gene is TRBJ2-2, the V gene TRBV14; no definite D call. The CDR3 is made up of 14 amino acids. V lost 4 bases and J 6 bases, leaving 12 bases between the germline ends. Looked up from germline, CDR1 is SGHDN and CDR2 is FVKESK. The CDR3 loop reads CASSPPPGAGELFF. The DNA of the CDR3 is TGTGCCAGCAGCCCACCCCCTGGGGCCGGGGAGCTGTTTTTT.

This chain links TRBV13 with TRBJ2-5; no definite D call. Trimming removed 2 bases from V and 5 bases from J, with 12 bases in between. Germline V gene lookup returns CDR1 PRHDT and CDR2 FYEKMQ (reference sequence). The CDR3 extends over 14 amino acids. CDR3 loop: CASSLLALGETQYF. The CDR3 DNA reads TGTGCCAGCAGCTTACTGGCGCTTGGCGAGACCCAGTACTTC.

The chain employs TRBV15 and TRBJ2-7; 7 bases fit TRBD1. This CDR3 spans 14 amino acids. Germline values: CDR1 LNHNV, CDR2 YYDKDF (reference sequence). V was pared by 5 bases and J by 0 bases, with 4 bases of the junction left unmatched. CDR3 DNA sequence: TGTGCCACCAGCCGGGACAGAATCTCCTACGAGCAGTACTTC. Amino acid sequence: CATSRDRISYEQYF.